Included here is one T cell receptor (beta chain) sequence, with context. No antigen is known for it. The data derive from a study of T cells in localized non-small cell lung cancer. Study-wide points: Analysis by sequencing included only one tumor region, so heterogeneity remains possible. There was an association of higher blood T cell density with longer overall survival. Appearances in adjacent lung were noted for a median approximately 50 of the top 100 tumor clones.

The table came from immunoSEQ multiplex PCR; TCRdb's copy has only in-frame clones and leaves some out. Of around 35,000 clones detected, 85% to 95% appear once; the ten largest clones hold roughly 7.9%. The V and J ends lost 4 bases and 0 bases respectively, with 13 bases between them. This CDR3 is 15 amino acids long. Per germline, CDR1 SGDLS and CDR2 YYNGEE. The chain is built from TRBV9 and TRBJ1-2; D not resolved. This clonotype was obtained from a female donor older than 55 with stage I lung adenocarcinoma. The specimen was peripheral blood, collected before any cancer treatment. CDR3 amino acids: CASSHPDFTNYGYTF. CDR3 nucleotides: TGTGCCAGCAGCCACCCGGACTTCACTAACTATGGCTACACCTTC.